This T cell receptor beta chain emerged from a study of blood T cells in healthy people across ages. General observations from the study: Unknown CMV status may confound age-related changes in expanded clones.

The CDR3 spans 14 residues. From germline, CDR1 is SGHRS and CDR2 YFSETQ. Trimming pared 2 bases from V and 5 bases from J, leaving 10 bases between. This clonotype came up a few times. Its antigen is not known. A sample-barcoded 5' primer and a J-beta primer mix were used in a second PCR of about 7 to 12 cycles. A 12-random-nucleotide template-switch adaptor tagged each cDNA molecule. Using its own MiXCR run on the 5' RACE reads, TCRdb lists one record per CDR3 protein. Seen here are approximately 800,000 distinct CDR3 sequences, approximately 53% observed once, and the top ten hold around 25%. The source is a man aged 35 to 55 in good health. The sample was blood. The V call is TRBV5-1, the J call TRBJ2-2, with D perhaps being TRBD1 or TRBD2 (5 bases each). Written as DNA, the CDR3 is TGCGCCAGCAGCTTAAGAGGGGTAACCGGGGAGCTGTTTTTT. Its protein product is CASSLRGVTGELFF. Together with reference TRBV5-1 and TRBJ2-2, the CDR3 gives the full variable domain: KAGVTQTPRYLIKTRGQQVTLSCSPISGHRSVSWYQQTPGQGLQFLFEYFSETQRNKGNFPGRFSGRQFSNSRSEMNVSTLELGDSALYLCASSLRGVTGELFFGEGSRLTVL.